The source of this T cell receptor (beta chain) is a study of blood T cell repertoires in COVID-19. Study context: COVID-19 samples collected from the United States, Italy and Spain covered acute and convalescent phases. T cells, B-cell-depleted T cells, or PBMCs supplied cDNA or gDNA.

The authors' processing: Amplification of reference gene primers was used by the study to estimate nucleated cell counts. Profiled with immunoSEQ multiplex PCR; TCRdb holds only in-frame clones, not every one. The V and J calls and clone size were taken over from that table, and D and trimming were inferred from the DNA. The repertoire holds 280,000 or so clones, with approximately 83% as singletons. Deletions cut 2 bases from V and 4 bases from J, with 12 bases between. Germline V gives CDR1 SGHRS, CDR2 YFSETQ. This CDR3 has 14 residues. This receptor was identified in a human donor in a cohort sampled during active COVID-19. The V call is TRBV5-1, the J call TRBJ2-5; no definite D call. The specimen sequenced was peripheral blood. CDR3 DNA: TGCGCCAGCAGCTTACAGAGTTTGCCAGAGACCCAGTACTTC. It encodes CASSLQSLPETQYF.